The source of this TCR beta chain is a study of cytotoxic CD8 clonotypes in ibrutinib-treated CLL. Looked up from germline, CDR1 is SNHLY and CDR2 is FYNNEI. J lost 9 bases, V lost 6 bases, and 10 bases had no gene match. The CDR3 covers 15 residues. Of note for this clone: What it binds is not known.

General study points: Clonality went up at the time of ibrutinib response, stayed stable in sustained remission, and later dropped back toward its baseline level at progression. Progressing patients had sampling times that differed from those of sustained-remission patients.

Sequencing was performed with immunoSEQ multiplex PCR; in TCRdb, only in-frame clones are kept and a portion is missing. The sample gives about 89,000 clones, around 73% of which show up once; around 32% is in the top ten. The sequenced sample was PBMCs, obtained after 12 months of ibrutinib treatment. The TCR sequence derives from a human donor with chronic lymphocytic leukemia. The chain links TRBV2 to TRBJ1-6, with 8 nucleotides matching TRBD1. The DNA of the CDR3 is TGTGCCAGCAGCGGTAGGACAGGGTATCCTTCACCCCTCCACTTT. This encodes CASSGRTGYPSPLHF.